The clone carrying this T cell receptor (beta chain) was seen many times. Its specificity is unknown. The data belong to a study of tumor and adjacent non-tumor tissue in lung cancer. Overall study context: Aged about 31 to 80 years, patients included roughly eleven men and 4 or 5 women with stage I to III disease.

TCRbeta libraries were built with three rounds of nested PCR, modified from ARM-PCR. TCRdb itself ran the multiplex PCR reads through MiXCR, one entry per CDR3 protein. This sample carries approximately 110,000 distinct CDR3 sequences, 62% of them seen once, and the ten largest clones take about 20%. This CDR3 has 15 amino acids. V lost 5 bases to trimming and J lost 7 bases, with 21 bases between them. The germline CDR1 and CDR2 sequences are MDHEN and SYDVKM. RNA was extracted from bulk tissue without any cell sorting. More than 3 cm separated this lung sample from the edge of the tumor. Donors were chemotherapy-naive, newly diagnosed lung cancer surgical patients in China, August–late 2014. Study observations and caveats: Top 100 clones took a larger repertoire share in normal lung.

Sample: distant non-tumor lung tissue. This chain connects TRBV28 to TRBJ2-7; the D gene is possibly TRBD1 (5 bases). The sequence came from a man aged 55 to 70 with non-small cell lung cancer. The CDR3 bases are TGTGCCAGCAGTCCAGGGCAGGTTGGGATATGGGAGCAGTACTTC. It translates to CASSPGQVGIWEQYF.